Listed below are T cell receptor beta chains from one sample, sequenced in a study of CD8 T cells in ankylosing spondylitis. MiXCR, run by TCRdb on the 5' RACE reads, gives a single entry per CDR3 protein. The sample lists 300,000 to 350,000 distinct CDR3 sequences, 14% to 15% occurring once. Material: blood, either unsorted or a sorted T cell fraction (not recorded which). Source of these receptors: a male donor with ankylosing spondylitis or in good health (not recorded which). Both conserved end residues are part of each CDR3. A D gene is named only where the DNA matches it firmly. Size is stated for part of the rows, as once, few or many counts, or as a class when the clone is expanded.

TGCAGTGGGCGGACTAGCGGGACGACAGATACGCAGTATTTT | CSGRTSGTTDTQYF | TRBD2 | TRBV20-1 | 14 | few | TRBJ2-3
TGCGCCAGCAGCCCACCGACAGAATACAATGAGCAGTTCTTC | CASSPPTEYNEQFF | . | TRBV5-1 | 14 | few | TRBJ2-1
TGTGCCAGCAGTTCCCGGGACAGGGACAACGAGCAGTACTTC | CASSSRDRDNEQYF | TRBD1 | TRBV12-3/TRBV12-4 | 14 | . | TRBJ2-7
TGTGCCAGCAGCTTAGTAGAGTTCGGCAGGGAGAACTATGGCTACACCTTC | CASSLVEFGRENYGYTF | . | TRBV7-8 | 17 | few | TRBJ1-2
TGTGCCAGCAGTGAACAGGCCTACAATGAGCAGTTCTTC | CASSEQAYNEQFF | . | TRBV6-1 | 13 | few | TRBJ2-1
TGCAGTGCTAGAACCCAGGGCACAGATACGCAGTATTTT | CSARTQGTDTQYF | . | TRBV20-1 | 13 | . | TRBJ2-3
TGCGCCAGCAGCTTGGGACCGCGCTCTGGGGCCAACGTCCTGACTTTC | CASSLGPRSGANVLTF | . | TRBV5-1 | 16 | . | TRBJ2-6
TGTGCCAGCAGCTTAGAAGCGACCCTCTCCTACAATGAGCAGTTCTTC | CASSLEATLSYNEQFF | . | TRBV11-2 | 16 | . | TRBJ2-1
TGTGCCAGCAGGCGAACCGACCTAGCGGGAGTATTGAATGAGCAGTTCTTC | CASRRTDLAGVLNEQFF | TRBD2 | TRBV3-1 | 17 | . | TRBJ2-1
TGTGCCAGCAGCTTAGAAGGGTGGTATGAGCAGTTCTTC | CASSLEGWYEQFF | . | TRBV11-3 | 13 | . | TRBJ2-1
TGTGCCAGCACCCTTAGCGGGAGGGCCGTCACAGATACGCAGTATTTT | CASTLSGRAVTDTQYF | TRBD2 | TRBV12-3/TRBV12-4 | 16 | . | TRBJ2-3
TGTGCCAGCAGTTTGGGACCGGTAAATTCACCCCTCCACTTT | CASSLGPVNSPLHF | . | TRBV12-3/TRBV12-4 | 14 | many | TRBJ1-6
TGTGCCAGCAGCCAAGGGACAGGGGGAATCGGGGAGCTGTTTTTT | CASSQGTGGIGELFF | TRBD1 | TRBV3-1 | 15 | few | TRBJ2-2
TGCAGTGCTAGAGATCCCCAGGGAAGGGGGAACACTGAAGCTTTCTTT | CSARDPQGRGNTEAFF | . | TRBV20-1 | 16 | few | TRBJ1-1
TGTGCCAGCAGCTTTTCTAAGTCAGATACGCAGTATTTT | CASSFSKSDTQYF | . | TRBV7-2 | 13 | . | TRBJ2-3
TGTGCCAGCAGCCCGAACAGGGCTGGCTACACCTTC | CASSPNRAGYTF | . | TRBV12-3/TRBV12-4 | 12 | . | TRBJ1-2
TGTGCCATCGGGCCGATAAACACCGGGGAGCTGTTTTTT | CAIGPINTGELFF | . | TRBV10-3 | 13 | . | TRBJ2-2
TGTGCCAGCAGCCAATTCAGAGGGGGGGAGACCCAGTACTTC | CASSQFRGGETQYF | . | TRBV6-1 | 14 | few | TRBJ2-5
TGTGCCAGCAGCTCTCCGACTAGCGGGAGGGCTTTCTTC | CASSSPTSGRAFF | TRBD2 | TRBV9 | 13 | few | TRBJ2-1
TGCGCCAGCAGCTTGATTTATGGGACCGGGGAGCTGTTTTTT | CASSLIYGTGELFF | . | TRBV5-1 | 14 | . | TRBJ2-2
TGTGCCAGCACCTCGGGACAGGGGAGCACTGAAGCTTTCTTT | CASTSGQGSTEAFF | TRBD1 | TRBV13 | 14 | once | TRBJ1-1
TGCGCCAGCGAAAACCCCACTAGCGGGAGAAATCTCAATGAGCAGTTCTTC | CASENPTSGRNLNEQFF | TRBD2 | TRBV4-1 | 17 | . | TRBJ2-1
TGTGCCATCAGCAACGGGGGGGACGAGCAGTACTTC | CAISNGGDEQYF | TRBD2 | TRBV10-3 | 12 | few | TRBJ2-7
TGCGCCAGCAGCTTGGATGCGAGTGGGGCCAAAAACATTCAGTACTTC | CASSLDASGAKNIQYF | . | TRBV5-1 | 16 | many | TRBJ2-4
TGTGCCAGCAGTGACTTAAGCCGGGACCTCGTTAGGGGTGCAGCTTTCTTT | CASSDLSRDLVRGAAFF | . | TRBV6-4 | 17 | many | TRBJ1-1
TGTGCCAGCAGCTTAGGAGGACAGGGGCCTGGGGGCTACACCTTC | CASSLGGQGPGGYTF | TRBD1 | TRBV7-9 | 15 | many | TRBJ1-2
TGTGCCAGCAGTTTAGGGACAAGGGAGCAGTACTTC | CASSLGTREQYF | . | TRBV12-3/TRBV12-4 | 12 | many | TRBJ2-7
TGTGCCAGCAGCTTAGATACTCAGACAGAGCAGTACTTC | CASSLDTQTEQYF | . | TRBV7-9 | 13 | few | TRBJ2-7
TGTGCCAGCAGTTGGGGGTCGGGGTACGAGCAGTACTTC | CASSWGSGYEQYF | . | TRBV7-9 | 13 | few | TRBJ2-7
TGTGCCAGCAGCTTAAACCCGGGACAGGGGGACGGCTACACCTTC | CASSLNPGQGDGYTF | TRBD1 | TRBV11-2 | 15 | few | TRBJ1-2
TGTGCCATCAGTGTGGAGGCCGGGAGGCAAGAGACCCAGTACTTC | CAISVEAGRQETQYF | TRBD2 | TRBV10-3 | 15 | many | TRBJ2-5
TGTGCCAGCAGTTTCGACCCTAGCGGGGGGTCCTTCACAGATACGCAGTATTTT | CASSFDPSGGSFTDTQYF | TRBD2 | TRBV12-3/TRBV12-4 | 18 | . | TRBJ2-3
TGTGCCAGCAGGCAGGCAGCGGGGAACACTGAAGCTTTCTTT | CASRQAAGNTEAFF | . | TRBV12-3/TRBV12-4 | 14 | . | TRBJ1-1
TGTGCCACCAGTTGGGACTGCTCCAATGAAAAACTGTTTTTT | CATSWDCSNEKLFF | . | TRBV24-1 | 14 | few | TRBJ1-4
TGCAGTGCTGCAGACCCGTCGGGCAATCAGCCCCAGCATTTT | CSAADPSGNQPQHF | . | TRBV20-1 | 14 | few | TRBJ1-5
TGTGCCAGCAGCCGTGGACTAGCGGGAGGGAGCACAGATACGCAGTATTTT | CASSRGLAGGSTDTQYF | TRBD2 | TRBV3-1 | 17 | many | TRBJ2-3
TGTGCCAGCAGCCAAGGGGGTGGAGGACTGTGGGGGGAGACCCAGTACTTC | CASSQGGGGLWGETQYF | . | TRBV4-2 | 17 | . | TRBJ2-5
TGTGCCAGTAGTCGGATAGCGGGAGCCACTTACAATGAGCAGTTCTTC | CASSRIAGATYNEQFF | TRBD2 | TRBV19 | 16 | few | TRBJ2-1
TGTGCCAGCAGTTACTCGAGTAGGGGGCTCGCAGATACGCAGTATTTT | CASSYSSRGLADTQYF | TRBD1 | TRBV6-5 | 16 | . | TRBJ2-3
TGTGCCATCAGTGGGGGAGCCGTTAACTATGGCTACACCTTC | CAISGGAVNYGYTF | . | TRBV10-3 | 14 | few | TRBJ1-2
TGCGCCAGCAGCGAGGGACAGCTCCTCACCGGGGAGCTGTTTTTT | CASSEGQLLTGELFF | TRBD1 | TRBV5-1 | 15 | once | TRBJ2-2
TGCGCCAGCAGCCAAGAGTTGGGACAGGGGGTTGGCTACACCTTC | CASSQELGQGVGYTF | TRBD1 | TRBV4-1 | 15 | . | TRBJ1-2
TGTGCCAGTAGTCAACTGAACACTGAAGCTTTCTTT | CASSQLNTEAFF | . | TRBV19 | 12 | . | TRBJ1-1
TGTGCCAGCAGCTTGGAAGGACTAGCGGGAGTGGGGGATACGCAGTATTTT | CASSLEGLAGVGDTQYF | TRBD2 | TRBV7-2 | 17 | . | TRBJ2-3
TGTGCCATCAGCGGGGGACCGTCGGCCTACGAGCAGTACTTC | CAISGGPSAYEQYF | . | TRBV10-3 | 14 | few | TRBJ2-7